The 11 T cell receptor beta chains reported below all come from one sample, sequenced in a study of hypomethylating agent response in myelodysplastic syndrome. The repertoire was sequenced with immunoSEQ multiplex PCR; TCRdb's copy has only in-frame clones and lacks some. Of several thousand clones in the sample, roughly four fifths were seen once. The specimen comprised bone marrow, sampled before or after starting hypomethylating agent treatment for myelodysplastic syndrome (not recorded which). All receptors derive from a human donor with myelodysplastic syndrome.

A single count supports this clone. The CDR3 nucleotides read TGCGCCAGCAGCCCGAGGACAGGAAATACTGAAGCTTTCTTT. This translates into CASSPRTGNTEAFF. The V and J genes are TRBV5-1 and TRBJ1-1; TRBD1 matches 7 bases. Germline V gives CDR1 SGHRS, CDR2 YFSETQ. V lost 4 bases and J lost 5; bases outside the gene matches: 8. This CDR3 contains 14 residues.

This rearrangement joins TRBV6-4 to TRBJ1-2; TRBD1 matches 10 bases. The germline gives CDR1 MRHNA, CDR2 SNTAGT. Unmatched junction bases numbered 12, after V lost 2 bases and J lost 6 bases. This CDR3 spans 17 amino acids. In DNA, the CDR3 is TGTGCCAGCAGTGACACCGGACAGGGGGGGGAATCGGATGGCTACACCTTC. Its translation: CASSDTGQGGESDGYTF.

The rearrangement links TRBV5-6 to TRBJ2-5, with 7 nucleotides matching TRBD2. The closer fit of TRBJ2-7 to the DNA end suggests the J call may be wrong. The CDR3 length is 14 residues. Germline CDR1 reads SGHDT; CDR2 reads YYEEEE. In nucleotides, the CDR3 is TGTGCCAGCAGCCGCGGGACTACGACCTACGAGCAGTACTTC. Translation: CASSRGTTTYEQYF.

The V gene is TRBV18, the J gene TRBJ1-4; the D gene is possibly TRBD1 (6 bases). Germline V CDR1 and CDR2: KGHSH, LQKENI. The V end lost 4 bases, the J end lost 3 bases, and 15 bases lay between the germline ends. The CDR3 loop spans 16 amino acids. The CDR3 bases are TGTGCCAGCTCACTTGCTAGGGGGACACCTAATGAAAAACTGTTTTTT. Translating gives CASSLARGTPNEKLFF.

The chain joins TRBV9 to TRBJ2-5; D might be TRBD1 or TRBD2, each matching 5 bases. V was cut by 0 bases and J by 5 bases, with 11 bases left in between. The CDR3 has 14 residues. Per germline, CDR1 SGDLS and CDR2 YYNGEE. CDR3: CASSVDPGTETQYF. The CDR3 nucleotides read TGTGCCAGCAGCGTAGATCCAGGGACGGAGACCCAGTACTTC.

This clone was found once. The rearrangement uses TRBV28 and TRBJ2-4, with TRBD1 matching 11 bases. Germline V gives CDR1 MDHEN, CDR2 SYDVKM. The CDR3 loop spans 18 amino acids. With 1 base clipped from V and 1 base from J, the junction kept 6 bases outside the gene matches. The chain's CDR3 is CASSLYGQGASAKNIQYF. The CDR3 bases are TGTGCCAGCAGTTTATACGGACAGGGGGCTTCGGCCAAAAACATTCAGTACTTC.

In this sample, this clone turned up a few times. The chain uses TRBV11-2 and TRBJ2-3; 7 nucleotides match TRBD2. V was clipped by 5 bases and J by 2 bases; unmatched bases: 10. The length of the CDR3 is 16 residues. The germline V gene encodes CDR1 SGHAT and CDR2 FQNNGV. The CDR3 bases are TGTGCCAGCAGCGGGTATGGGGGGGTCTCCACAGATACGCAGTATTTT. Translating gives CASSGYGGVSTDTQYF.

This clone was seen just once. The chain has TRBV7-6 and TRBJ2-1; TRBD2 is a possible D gene (5 bases). The CDR3 consists of 14 residues. Germline-derived CDR1 and CDR2 are SGHVS and FNYEAQ. V dropped 5 bases and J dropped 10 bases, with 18 bases sitting between them. The CDR3 loop is CASSRGNQAREQFF. The CDR3 coding sequence is TGTGCCAGCAGCCGGGGAAATCAGGCGCGAGAGCAGTTCTTC. Based on the CDR3 plus reference TRBV7-6 and TRBJ2-1, the full variable domain is GAGVSQSPRYKVTKRGQDVALRCDPISGHVSLYWYRQALGQGPEFLTYFNYEAQQDKSGLPNDRFSAERPEGSISTLTIQRTEQRDSAMYRCASSRGNQAREQFFGPGTRLTVL.

The J gene is TRBJ2-2, the V gene TRBV19; 7 bases fit TRBD1. The V gene's germline CDR1 is LNHDA and CDR2 SQIVND (reference sequence). There are 16 residues in the CDR3. V lost 5 bases and J lost 1; bases outside the gene matches: 7. CDR3 amino acids: CASSPRGQLNTGELFF. The CDR3 nucleotides are TGTGCCAGTAGTCCCAGGGGACAGCTGAACACCGGGGAGCTGTTTTTT.

V gene TRBV7-2 combines with J gene TRBJ1-1; 8 nucleotides align to TRBD1. The length of the CDR3 is 14 residues. V lost 1 base to trimming and J lost 4 bases; unmatched junction nucleotides: 2. Germline lookup yields CDR1 SGHTA and CDR2 FQGNSA. The DNA of the CDR3 is TGTGCCAGCAGCTTAGGCCAGGGGGCCACTGAAGCTTTCTTT. This encodes CASSLGQGATEAFF. Complete variable domain (other parts from reference TRBV7-2 and TRBJ1-1): GAGVSQSPSNKVTEKGKDVELRCDPISGHTALYWYRQSLGQGLEFLIYFQGNSAPDKSGLPSDRFSAERTGGSVSTLTIQRTQQEDSAVYLCASSLGQGATEAFFGQGTRLTVV.

The J gene is TRBJ2-7, the V gene TRBV7-9; 10 bases line up with TRBD1. The CDR3 loop spans 13 amino acids. V shed 6 bases and J 5 bases; nucleotides not matched to a gene: 4. CDR1 and CDR2 (germline): SEHNR, FQNEAQ (reference sequence). CDR3 nucleotides: TGTGCCAGCAGGCGGACAGGGGGGAACGAGCAGTACTTC. It encodes CASRRTGGNEQYF. Combining the CDR3 with reference TRBV7-9 and TRBJ2-7 gives the whole variable domain DTGVSQNPRHKITKRGQNVTFRCDPISEHNRLYWYRQTLGQGPEFLTYFQNEAQLEKSRLLSDRFSAERPKGSFSTLEIQRTEQGDSAMYLCASRRTGGNEQYFGPGTRLTVT.